This entry concerns a single T cell receptor beta chain. What it binds is unknown. PCR amplification relied on 60 Vbeta primers (plus 13 Jbeta primers). Sequencing was performed with immunoSEQ multiplex PCR; in TCRdb, only in-frame clones are kept and a portion is missing. The sample shows about 140,000 clones, approximately 79% of them seen only once. Germline CDR1 reads SGHRS; CDR2 reads YFSETQ. There are 13 residues in the CDR3. V was trimmed by 7 bases and J by 6 bases, leaving 15 bases between them. These data originate in a study of cytomegalovirus exposure and HLA in healthy donors. Samples came from healthy bone marrow donors. Study observations and caveats: Earlier results showed most TCR beta V segments being productive about 90% or about 30% of the time. Presence/absence analyses rested on an assumption that sequencing depth was roughly uniform across donors.

The rearrangement joins TRBV5-1 to TRBJ2-3; D unclear. Sequencing used PBMCs. This clonotype originated in a woman in her forties or fifties in good health and CMV-seropositive. Written as DNA, the CDR3 is TGCGCCAGCGCCCCCGAGGCAGCGGATACGCAGTATTTT. This sequence encodes CASAPEAADTQYF.